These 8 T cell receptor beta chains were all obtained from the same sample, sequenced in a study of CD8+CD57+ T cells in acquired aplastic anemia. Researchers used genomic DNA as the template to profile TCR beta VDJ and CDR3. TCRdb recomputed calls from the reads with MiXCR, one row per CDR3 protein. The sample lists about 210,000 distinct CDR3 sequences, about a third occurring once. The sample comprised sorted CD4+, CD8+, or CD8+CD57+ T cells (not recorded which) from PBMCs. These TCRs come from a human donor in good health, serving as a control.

The CDR3 DNA reads TGTGCCACCAGCAGCCACCCGGGACAGGGCGCCTACGAGCAGTACTTC. It encodes CATSSHPGQGAYEQYF. This chain joins TRBV15 and TRBJ2-7, with 9 bases matching TRBD1. V shed 3 bases and J 2 bases; nucleotides not matched to a gene: 8. The CDR3 runs 16 residues. Germline loops: CDR1 LNHNV, CDR2 YYDKDF (reference sequence).

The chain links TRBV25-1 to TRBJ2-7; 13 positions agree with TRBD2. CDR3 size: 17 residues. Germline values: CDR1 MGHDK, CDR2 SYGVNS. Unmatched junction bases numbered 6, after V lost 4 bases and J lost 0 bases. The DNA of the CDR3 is TGTGCCAGCAGTGCGGGACTAGCGGGATCCCTCTCCTACGAGCAGTACTTC. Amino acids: CASSAGLAGSLSYEQYF.

This CDR3 reads CASSQSGITDTQYF. The CDR3 nucleotides read TGTGCCAGCAGCCAGAGCGGAATAACAGATACGCAGTATTTT. This chain links TRBV12-3 or TRBV12-4 with TRBJ2-3, with D perhaps matching TRBD2 (5 bases). The CDR3 is 14 residues long. V lost 6 bases to trimming and J lost 3 bases, with 13 bases between them.

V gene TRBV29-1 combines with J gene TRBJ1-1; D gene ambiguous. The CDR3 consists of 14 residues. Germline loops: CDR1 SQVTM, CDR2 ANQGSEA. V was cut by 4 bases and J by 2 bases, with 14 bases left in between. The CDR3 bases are TGCAGCGTTGCTGAAACGGCGGGCAACACTGAAGCTTTCTTT. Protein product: CSVAETAGNTEAFF.

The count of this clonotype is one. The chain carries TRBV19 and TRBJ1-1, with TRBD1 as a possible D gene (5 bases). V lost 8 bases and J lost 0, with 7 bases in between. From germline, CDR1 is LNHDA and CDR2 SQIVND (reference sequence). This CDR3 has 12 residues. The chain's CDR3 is CASGHLNTEAFF. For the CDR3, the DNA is TGTGCCAGTGGACACCTGAACACTGAAGCTTTCTTT.

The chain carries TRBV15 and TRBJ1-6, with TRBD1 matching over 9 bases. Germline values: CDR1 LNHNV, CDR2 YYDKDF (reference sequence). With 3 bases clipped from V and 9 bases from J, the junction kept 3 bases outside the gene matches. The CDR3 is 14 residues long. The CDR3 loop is CATSRADRGSPLHF. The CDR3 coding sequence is TGTGCCACCAGCAGGGCGGACAGGGGTTCACCCCTCCACTTT.

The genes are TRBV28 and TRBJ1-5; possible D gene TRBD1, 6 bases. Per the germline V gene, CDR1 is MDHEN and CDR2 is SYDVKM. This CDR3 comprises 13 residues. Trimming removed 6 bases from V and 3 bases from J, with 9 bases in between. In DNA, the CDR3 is TGTGCCAGCAGCCGGACAGACAATCAGCCCCAGCATTTT. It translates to CASSRTDNQPQHF.

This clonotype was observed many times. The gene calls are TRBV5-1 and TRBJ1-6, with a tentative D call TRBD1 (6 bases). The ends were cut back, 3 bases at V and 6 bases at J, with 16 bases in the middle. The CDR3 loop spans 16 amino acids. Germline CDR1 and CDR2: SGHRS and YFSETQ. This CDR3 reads CASSYQLGALNSPLHF. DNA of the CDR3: TGCGCCAGCAGCTATCAACTGGGGGCCCTTAATTCACCCCTCCACTTT.